A single sample gave rise to the 28 T cell receptor beta chains below, sequenced in a study of T-cell reconstitution after alpha-beta-depleted transplantation in children. Unique molecular identifiers were built into the TCRbeta library. TCRdb ran MiXCR on the PCR reads and lists one entry per CDR3 protein. The table shows hundreds of thousands of distinct CDR3 sequences, with around 12% occurring only once. This sample comprised PBMCs, obtained before TCRalphabeta/CD19-depleted stem cell transplant. The origin of the receptors is a girl aged 2-9 years with congenital amegakaryocytic thrombocytopenia, due to receive a stem cell transplant.

The chain joins TRBV30 to TRBJ2-5; no firm D call. The CDR3 is made up of 12 amino acids. In germline, CDR1 is GTSNPN, CDR2 SVGIG (reference sequence). The ends were cut back, 4 bases at V and 3 bases at J, with 9 bases in the middle. CDR3 protein: CAWTWDEETQYF. CDR3 DNA: TGTGCCTGGACATGGGATGAAGAGACCCAGTACTTC. Drawing the rest from reference TRBV30 and TRBJ2-5, the complete variable domain is SQTIHQWPATLVQPVGSPLSLECTVEGTSNPNLYWYRQAAGRGLQLLFYSVGIGQISSEVPQNLSASRPQDRQFILSSKKLLLSDSGFYLCAWTWDEETQYFGPGTRLLVL.

The chain has TRBV3-1 and TRBJ2-7; D is unresolved. The V end was cut by 0 bases, the J end by 2 bases, with 8 bases between. Germline V gene sequence: CDR1 LGHDT, CDR2 YNNKEL (reference sequence). CDR3 length equals 14 residues. The CDR3 reads CASSQDLLAYEQYF. The DNA of the CDR3 is TGTGCCAGCAGCCAAGATCTATTAGCCTACGAGCAGTACTTC.

Only a few counts were recorded for this clonotype. This chain links TRBV12-3 or TRBV12-4 with TRBJ2-3; D is possibly TRBD1 or TRBD2 (6 bases each). This CDR3 region has 15 residues. Trimming took 8 bases from V and 1 from J, leaving 16 bases between them. The chain's CDR3 is CASWGDTDGTDTQYF. As DNA, the CDR3 is TGTGCCAGCTGGGGGGACACCGATGGCACAGATACGCAGTATTTT.

J is TRBJ2-1 and V is TRBV5-1; TRBD2 agrees at 7 bases. CDR1 and CDR2 from the germline V gene are SGHRS and YFSETQ. Trimming removed 1 base from V and 0 bases from J; junction bases left unmatched: 7. The CDR3 is 17 amino acids. This chain's CDR3 is CASSLPRREPSYNEQFF. CDR3 in DNA: TGCGCCAGCAGCTTGCCGAGGCGGGAGCCCTCCTACAATGAGCAGTTCTTC. Based on the CDR3 plus reference TRBV5-1 and TRBJ2-1, the full variable domain is KAGVTQTPRYLIKTRGQQVTLSCSPISGHRSVSWYQQTPGQGLQFLFEYFSETQRNKGNFPGRFSGRQFSNSRSEMNVSTLELGDSALYLCASSLPRREPSYNEQFFGPGTRLTVL.

This clonotype was observed at least ten times. The genes are TRBV20-1 and TRBJ2-7; D perhaps matches TRBD2 (6 bases). The CDR3 extends over 16 amino acids. From germline, CDR1 is DFQATT and CDR2 SNEGSKA (reference sequence). Deletions cut 3 bases from V and 2 bases from J, with 20 bases between. CDR3 bases: TGCAGTGCTAGGAGCGGTCGGAGCGGGTTTACCTACGAGCAGTACTTC. This translates into CSARSGRSGFTYEQYF.

The rearrangement joins TRBV20-1 to TRBJ2-1; tentative D call: TRBD2 (5 bases). The CDR3 runs 16 residues. Germline V gene sequence: CDR1 DFQATT, CDR2 SNEGSKA (reference sequence). V lost 6 bases to trimming and J lost 0 bases, with 18 bases between them. This CDR3 is CSAEPPRRSSYNEQFF. In DNA, the CDR3 is TGCAGTGCAGAGCCCCCCCGGAGGAGCTCCTACAATGAGCAGTTCTTC.

In this sample, this clonotype turned up a few times. This chain connects TRBV7-2 to TRBJ2-5, with 9 bases lining up with TRBD1. CDR1 and CDR2 from the germline V gene are SGHTA and FQGNSA. V lost 3 bases, J lost 4 bases, and 9 bases stayed unmatched. This CDR3 is built from 16 residues. The CDR3 DNA reads TGTGCCAGCAGCTTTCCGCTGACAGGGGGTCCAGAGACCCAGTACTTC. It translates to CASSFPLTGGPETQYF.

This clonotype was picked up many times. The rearrangement uses TRBV9 and TRBJ2-2, with D perhaps matching TRBD1 or TRBD2 (6 bases each). V shed 4 bases and J shed 7 bases, with 20 bases lying between them. CDR3 length: 16 residues. The germline gives CDR1 SGDLS, CDR2 YYNGEE. The CDR3 reads CASSPKGGSKIGELFF. The CDR3 DNA reads TGTGCCAGCAGCCCGAAGGGGGGCAGTAAGATCGGGGAGCTGTTTTTT. Drawing the rest from reference TRBV9 and TRBJ2-2, the complete variable domain is DSGVTQTPKHLITATGQRVTLRCSPRSGDLSVYWYQQSLDQGLQFLIQYYNGEERAKGNILERFSAQQFPDLHSELNLSSLELGDSALYFCASSPKGGSKIGELFFGEGSRLTVL.

The rearrangement joins TRBV28 to TRBJ1-4; D gene ambiguous. The V gene lost 5 bases and the J gene lost 7 bases, with 11 bases spanning the gap. Germline V lookup: CDR1 MDHEN, CDR2 SYDVKM. The CDR3 contains 13 residues. CDR3 residues: CASSTPVVEKLFF. CDR3 nucleotides: TGTGCCAGCAGTACCCCAGTGGTTGAAAAACTGTTTTTT.

About this clonotype: A read error may account for a junction end that differs from germline. The V gene is TRBV19, the J gene TRBJ2-6, with a weak D call TRBD2 (5 bases). This CDR3 contains 15 residues. CDR1 and CDR2 from the germline V gene are LNHDA and SQIVND (reference sequence). In DNA, the CDR3 is TGTGCCAGTATGGACTCCACGTCTGGGGTCAACGTCCTGACTTTC. Translated: CASMDSTSGVNVLTF.

The table lists this clonotype with many counts. J is TRBJ2-3 and V is TRBV5-1; the D gene is possibly TRBD2 (6 bases). Germline CDR1 SGHRS, CDR2 YFSETQ. CDR3 size: 15 residues. Deletions cut 4 bases from V and 0 bases from J, with 12 bases between. CDR3: CASSPRAGSTDTQYF. The CDR3 DNA reads as TGCGCCAGCAGCCCCAGGGCGGGAAGCACAGATACGCAGTATTTT.

This clonotype was observed at least ten times. The chain combines TRBV7-8 with TRBJ1-1, with D uncertain. Per germline, CDR1 SGHVS and CDR2 FQNEAQ. The V and J ends lost 5 bases and 4 bases respectively, with 14 bases between them. The CDR3 length is 14 residues. DNA for the CDR3: TGTGCCAGCAGCCTCCCGCAGGCGAGCACTGAAGCTTTCTTT. Translated, it gives CASSLPQASTEAFF.

At least ten counts were recorded for this clonotype. The rearrangement uses TRBV12-3 or TRBV12-4 and TRBJ2-3, with no clear D. This CDR3 comprises 16 residues. Deletions cut 7 bases from V and 0 bases from J, with 17 bases between. CDR3 region: CASNPNTRTSTDTQYF. Here the CDR3 DNA reads TGTGCCAGCAATCCCAACACGAGGACGAGCACAGATACGCAGTATTTT.

This clonotype was found a few times. V gene TRBV18 combines with J gene TRBJ2-1, with 13 bases matching TRBD2. Germline CDR1 is KGHSH and CDR2 is LQKENI. This CDR3 contains 18 residues. The trim removed 2 bases at V and 8 bases at J, leaving 12 bases unmatched. CDR3 region: CASSPSWTSGSRLDEQFF. CDR3 DNA: TGTGCCAGCTCACCATCTTGGACTAGCGGGAGTCGGTTGGATGAGCAGTTCTTC.

This clonotype has a handful of counts. The chain employs TRBV19 and TRBJ2-1; 7 bases align to TRBD1. Trimming took 9 bases from V and 4 from J; bases not matched to a gene: 9. The CDR3 covers 14 residues. Germline V gene sequence: CDR1 LNHDA, CDR2 SQIVND (reference sequence). CDR3 DNA sequence: TGTGCCAGGAGACAGGGTCATTTATACAATGAGCAGTTCTTC. Its protein is CARRQGHLYNEQFF.

The chain employs TRBV11-2 and TRBJ1-1, with 7 bases identical to TRBD1. The V segment lost 5 bases and the J segment 11 bases; nucleotides outside the gene matches: 8. From germline, CDR1 is SGHAT and CDR2 FQNNGV. The CDR3 has 12 residues. CDR3 sequence (DNA): TGTGCCAGCAGCGTCCAACAGGGGTTTGCTTTCTTT. Amino acids: CASSVQQGFAFF.

The chain couples TRBV12-3 or TRBV12-4 to TRBJ2-7, with 10 bases aligning to TRBD2. Losses at the gene ends were 5 bases for V and 1 base for J; bases not matched to a gene: 8. The CDR3 contains 16 residues. CDR3 sequence reads: CASSDPLAGQSYEQYF. The CDR3 nucleotides read TGTGCCAGCAGTGATCCACTAGCGGGGCAATCCTACGAGCAGTACTTC.

This clonotype was seen a handful of times. This chain links TRBV7-9 with TRBJ2-3, with D tentatively TRBD1 or TRBD2 (5 bases each). The germline V and J ends were trimmed by 7 bases and 2 bases, with 16 bases remaining between them. The CDR3 runs to 15 residues. From germline, CDR1 is SEHNR and CDR2 FQNEAQ (reference sequence). CDR3 DNA: TGTGCCAGCATCTCCATTGGGGGAGCCACAGATACGCAGTATTTT. Its translation: CASISIGGATDTQYF.

This clonotype has a count of ten or more. The rearrangement links TRBV12-3 or TRBV12-4 to TRBJ2-1; D uncertain. Trimming pared 4 bases from V and 12 bases from J, leaving 7 bases between. This CDR3 region has 10 residues. CDR3 sequence (DNA): TGTGCCAGCAGTTCCAACCCGCAGTTCTTC. Translation gives CASSSNPQFF.

This clonotype was counted at least ten times. The chain recombines TRBV11-2 with TRBJ1-1; D is uncertain. Germline CDR1 reads SGHAT; CDR2 reads FQNNGV. V gave up 4 bases and J gave up 4 bases, with 16 bases separating them. The CDR3 runs to 15 residues. In DNA, the CDR3 is TGTGCCAGCAGCTCCGACGGGAGGGCCGGCACTGAAGCTTTCTTT. Its translation is CASSSDGRAGTEAFF.

This rearrangement joins TRBV20-1 to TRBJ2-7, with D maybe TRBD1 (6 bases). Germline V gene data show CDR1 as DFQATT and CDR2 as SNEGSKA (reference sequence). The CDR3 is made up of 14 amino acids. V lost 5 bases and J 2 bases, leaving 16 bases between the germline ends. DNA for the CDR3: TGCAGTGCTCCTAGTGGCAGGGGACCCTACGAGCAGTACTTC. Translated: CSAPSGRGPYEQYF.

The chain carries TRBV18 and TRBJ2-2; D unresolved. V lost 1 base, J lost 0 bases, and 9 bases lay in between. The CDR3 totals 16 residues. Per germline, CDR1 KGHSH and CDR2 LQKENI. Here the CDR3 reads CASSPRGRPNTGELFF. Written as DNA, the CDR3 is TGTGCCAGCTCACCACGCGGCAGACCGAACACCGGGGAGCTGTTTTTT.

Comment on this clonotype: One end of the junction does not line up with germline, which may come from a read error. The chain combines TRBV6-2 or TRBV6-3 with TRBJ1-6; TRBD1 might be the D (6 bases). The CDR3 is made up of 13 amino acids. Germline loops: CDR1 MNHEY, CDR2 SVGEGT. CDR3 region: CASSNRENSPLRF. DNA of the CDR3: TGTGCCAGCAGTAACAGGGAGAACTCGCCCCTCCGCTTT.

This chain joins TRBV7-8 and TRBJ2-7; D call uncertain. Trimming shortened V by 5 bases and J by 6 bases, and 17 bases separated the two germline ends. From germline, CDR1 is SGHVS and CDR2 FQNEAQ. CDR3 length: 14 residues. CDR3 loop: CASSPRTPVFEQYF. The CDR3 region has the DNA TGTGCCAGCAGCCCGAGGACCCCTGTGTTCGAGCAGTACTTC.

In its sample, this clonotype was seen many times. CDR3 in DNA: TGTGCCAGCAGTCGTACTAGCGGGGGCTACAATGAGCAGTTCTTC. Translating it yields CASSRTSGGYNEQFF. The genes are TRBV27 and TRBJ2-1, with 11 bases lining up with TRBD2. V shed 5 bases and J 3 bases; nucleotides not matched to a gene: 3. CDR1 is MNHEY and CDR2 is SMNVEV in the germline V gene (reference sequence). This CDR3 is built from 15 residues.

The table lists this clonotype with a few counts. The chain is built from TRBV15 and TRBJ2-4, with D perhaps being TRBD1 or TRBD2 (5 bases each). The V gene lost 5 bases and the J gene lost 0 bases, with 11 bases spanning the gap. The CDR3 is 15 residues long. Germline V CDR1 and CDR2: LNHNV, YYDKDF (reference sequence). The CDR3 region is CATSARDGAKNIQYF. CDR3 nucleotide sequence: TGTGCCACCAGCGCCCGGGACGGAGCCAAAAACATTCAGTACTTC.

This chain joins TRBV6-5 and TRBJ1-2; D gene ambiguous. Germline values: CDR1 MNHEY, CDR2 SVGAGI. V gave up 0 bases and J gave up 1 base, with 12 bases separating them. The CDR3 extends over 16 amino acids. The CDR3 loop is CASSYSQLSDNYGYTF. CDR3 coding DNA: TGTGCCAGCAGTTACTCCCAGCTTTCGGATAACTATGGCTACACCTTC.

This clonotype was counted ten times or more. The chain uses TRBV20-1 and TRBJ2-1; TRBD2 aligns across 10 bases. After removal of 6 bases from V and 4 bases from J, the junction contained 9 bases not matched to a gene. The CDR3 contains 15 residues. The germline V gene encodes CDR1 DFQATT and CDR2 SNEGSKA (reference sequence). Here the CDR3 reads CSANAGLAAYNEQFF. The CDR3, as DNA: TGCAGTGCCAACGCCGGACTAGCGGCTTACAATGAGCAGTTCTTC.